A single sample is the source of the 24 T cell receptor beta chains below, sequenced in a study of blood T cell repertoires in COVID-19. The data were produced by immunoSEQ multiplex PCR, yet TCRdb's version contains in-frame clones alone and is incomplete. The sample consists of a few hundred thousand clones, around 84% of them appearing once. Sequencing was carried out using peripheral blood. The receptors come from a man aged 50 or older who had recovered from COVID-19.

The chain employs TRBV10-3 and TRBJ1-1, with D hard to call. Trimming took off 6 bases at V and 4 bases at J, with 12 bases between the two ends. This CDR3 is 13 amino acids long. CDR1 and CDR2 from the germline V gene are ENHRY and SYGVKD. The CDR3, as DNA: TGTGCCATCAGCCCGGAGACGGTCACTGAAGCTTTCTTT. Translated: CAISPETVTEAFF.

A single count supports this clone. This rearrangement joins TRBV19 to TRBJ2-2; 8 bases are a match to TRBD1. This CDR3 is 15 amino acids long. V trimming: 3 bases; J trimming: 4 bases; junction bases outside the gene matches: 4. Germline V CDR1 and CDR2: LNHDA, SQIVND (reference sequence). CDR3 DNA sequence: TGTGCCAGTAGTATGGACAGGGTGGGCACCGGGGAGCTGTTTTTT. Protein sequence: CASSMDRVGTGELFF.

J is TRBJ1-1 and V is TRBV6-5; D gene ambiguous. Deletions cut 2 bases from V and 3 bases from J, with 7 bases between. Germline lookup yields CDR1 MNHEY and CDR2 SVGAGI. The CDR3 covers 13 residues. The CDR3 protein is CASSYERDTEAFF. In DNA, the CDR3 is TGTGCCAGCAGTTACGAGAGGGACACTGAAGCTTTCTTT.

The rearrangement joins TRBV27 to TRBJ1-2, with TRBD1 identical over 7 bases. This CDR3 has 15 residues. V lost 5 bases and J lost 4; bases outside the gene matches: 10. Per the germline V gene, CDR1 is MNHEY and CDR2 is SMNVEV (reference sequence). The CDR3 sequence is CASSKQRQGGYGYTF. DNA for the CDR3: TGTGCCAGCAGTAAACAACGACAGGGAGGCTATGGCTACACCTTC.

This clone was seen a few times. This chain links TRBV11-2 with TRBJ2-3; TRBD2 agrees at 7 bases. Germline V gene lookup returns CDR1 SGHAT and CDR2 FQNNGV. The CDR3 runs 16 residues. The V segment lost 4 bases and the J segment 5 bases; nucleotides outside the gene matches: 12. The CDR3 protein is CASSYPTAGERDTQYF. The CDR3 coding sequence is TGTGCCAGCAGCTACCCCACTGCGGGAGAGCGAGATACGCAGTATTTT.

CDR3 nucleotides: TGCAGCGTTAGGGTAGCGGGAGGTAGTGAGCAGTTCTTC. The encoded protein is CSVRVAGGSEQFF. This chain joins TRBV29-1 and TRBJ2-1, with 10 nucleotides matching TRBD2. Per germline, CDR1 SQVTM and CDR2 ANQGSEA. The V and J ends lost 5 bases and 9 bases, in that order; junction bases with no gene match: 7. The CDR3 runs to 13 residues.

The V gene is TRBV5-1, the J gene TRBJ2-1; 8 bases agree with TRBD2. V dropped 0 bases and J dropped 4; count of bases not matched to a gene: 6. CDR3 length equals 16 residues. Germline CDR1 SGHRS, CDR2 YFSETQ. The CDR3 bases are TGCGCCAGCAGCTTGGCAGGGCTAGCGGGTTACAATGAGCAGTTCTTC. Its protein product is CASSLAGLAGYNEQFF. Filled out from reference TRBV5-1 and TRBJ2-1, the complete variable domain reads KAGVTQTPRYLIKTRGQQVTLSCSPISGHRSVSWYQQTPGQGLQFLFEYFSETQRNKGNFPGRFSGRQFSNSRSEMNVSTLELGDSALYLCASSLAGLAGYNEQFFGPGTRLTVL.

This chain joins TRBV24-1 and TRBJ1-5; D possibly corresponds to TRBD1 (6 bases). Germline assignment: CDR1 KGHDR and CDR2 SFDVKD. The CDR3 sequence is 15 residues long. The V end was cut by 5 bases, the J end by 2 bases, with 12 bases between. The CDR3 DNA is TGTGCCACCAGTGCTAGACAGGCCGGCAATCAGCCCCAGCATTTT. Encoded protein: CATSARQAGNQPQHF.

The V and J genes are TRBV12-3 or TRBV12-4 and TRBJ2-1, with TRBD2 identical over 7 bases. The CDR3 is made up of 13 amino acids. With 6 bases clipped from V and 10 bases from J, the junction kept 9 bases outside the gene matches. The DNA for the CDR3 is TGTGCCAGCAGAGAAATAAGGGGAGGGGAGCAGTTCTTC. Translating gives CASREIRGGEQFF.

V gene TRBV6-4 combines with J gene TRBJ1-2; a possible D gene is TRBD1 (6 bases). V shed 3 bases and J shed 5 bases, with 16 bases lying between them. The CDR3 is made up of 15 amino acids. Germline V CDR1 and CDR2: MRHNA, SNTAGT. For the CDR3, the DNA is TGTGCCAGCAGTGATAGGGAGGGGGTATCATATGGCTACACCTTC. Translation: CASSDREGVSYGYTF.

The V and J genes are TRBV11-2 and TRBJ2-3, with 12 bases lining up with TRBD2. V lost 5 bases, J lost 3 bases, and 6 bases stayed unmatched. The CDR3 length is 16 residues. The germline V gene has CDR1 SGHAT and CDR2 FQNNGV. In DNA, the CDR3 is TGTGCCAGCAGCCGCCTAGCGGGAGGGCCGACAGATACGCAGTATTTT. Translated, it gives CASSRLAGGPTDTQYF. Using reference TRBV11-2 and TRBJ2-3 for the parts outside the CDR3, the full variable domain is EAGVAQSPRYKIIEKRQSVAFWCNPISGHATLYWYQQILGQGPKLLIQFQNNGVVDDSQLPKDRFSAERLKGVDSTLKIQPAKLEDSAVYLCASSRLAGGPTDTQYFGPGTRLTVL.

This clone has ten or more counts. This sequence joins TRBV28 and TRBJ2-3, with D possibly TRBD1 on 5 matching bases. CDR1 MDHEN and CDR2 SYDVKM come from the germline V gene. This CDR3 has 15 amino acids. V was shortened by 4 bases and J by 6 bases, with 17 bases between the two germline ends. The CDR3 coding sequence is TGTGCCAGCAGTTCAAACACAGGACACACGGATACGCAGTATTTT. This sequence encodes CASSSNTGHTDTQYF.

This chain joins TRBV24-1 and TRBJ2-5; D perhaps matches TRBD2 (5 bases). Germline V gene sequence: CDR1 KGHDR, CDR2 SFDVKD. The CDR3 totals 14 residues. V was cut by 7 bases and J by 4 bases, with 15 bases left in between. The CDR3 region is CATSSHGSGETQYF. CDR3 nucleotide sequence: TGTGCCACCAGCAGCCATGGGAGCGGAGAGACCCAGTACTTC.

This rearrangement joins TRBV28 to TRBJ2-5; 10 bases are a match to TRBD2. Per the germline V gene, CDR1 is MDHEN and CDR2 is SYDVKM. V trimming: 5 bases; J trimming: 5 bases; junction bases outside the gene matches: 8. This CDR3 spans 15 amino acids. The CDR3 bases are TGTGCCAGCAGTCCCGCCCTAGCGGGAGTCGAGACCCAGTACTTC. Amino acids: CASSPALAGVETQYF.

The CDR3 bases are TGCGCCAGCAGCCAAACCGGGACTAGCGGCTACGAGCAGTACTTC. Protein: CASSQTGTSGYEQYF. The genes are TRBV4-1 and TRBJ2-7, with TRBD2 identical over 11 bases. Unmatched junction bases numbered 3, after V lost 2 bases and J lost 3 bases. The CDR3 has 15 amino acids. Germline CDR1 reads MGHRA; CDR2 reads YSYEKL.

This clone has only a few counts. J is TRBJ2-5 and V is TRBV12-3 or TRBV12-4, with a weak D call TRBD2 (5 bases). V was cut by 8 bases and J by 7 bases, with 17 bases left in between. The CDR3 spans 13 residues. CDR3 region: CASFERRVRTQYF. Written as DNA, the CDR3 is TGTGCCAGCTTCGAACGGCGGGTAAGGACCCAGTACTTC.

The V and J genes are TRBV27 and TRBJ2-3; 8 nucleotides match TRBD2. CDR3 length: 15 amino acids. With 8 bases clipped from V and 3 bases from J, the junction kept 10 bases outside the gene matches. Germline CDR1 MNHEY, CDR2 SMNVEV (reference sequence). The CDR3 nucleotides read TGTGCCAGCGCCTTAGCGGGATTGACGACAGATACGCAGTATTTT. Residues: CASALAGLTTDTQYF.

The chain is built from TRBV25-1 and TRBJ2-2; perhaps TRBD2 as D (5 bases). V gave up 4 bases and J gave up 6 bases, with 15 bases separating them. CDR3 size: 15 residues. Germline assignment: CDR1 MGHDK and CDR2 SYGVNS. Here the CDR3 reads CASSALAGVSGELFF. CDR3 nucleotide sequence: TGTGCCAGCAGTGCCCTGGCCGGGGTATCCGGGGAGCTGTTTTTT.

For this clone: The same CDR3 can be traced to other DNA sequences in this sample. This chain's CDR3 is CASSWTSGSYEQYF. CDR3 DNA: TGTGCCAGCAGTTGGACTAGCGGCTCCTACGAGCAGTACTTC. This chain joins TRBV27 and TRBJ2-7; 10 nucleotides align to TRBD2. Trimming removed 4 bases from V and 0 bases from J; junction bases left unmatched: 0. CDR1 and CDR2 (germline): MNHEY, SMNVEV (reference sequence). The CDR3 has 14 amino acids.

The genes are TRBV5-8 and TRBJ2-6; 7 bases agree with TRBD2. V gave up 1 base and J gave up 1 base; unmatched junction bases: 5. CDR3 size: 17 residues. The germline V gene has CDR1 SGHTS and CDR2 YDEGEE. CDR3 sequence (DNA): TGTGCCAGCAGCTTGTTCGGGGGGACGTCTGGGGCCAACGTCCTGACTTTC. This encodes CASSLFGGTSGANVLTF.

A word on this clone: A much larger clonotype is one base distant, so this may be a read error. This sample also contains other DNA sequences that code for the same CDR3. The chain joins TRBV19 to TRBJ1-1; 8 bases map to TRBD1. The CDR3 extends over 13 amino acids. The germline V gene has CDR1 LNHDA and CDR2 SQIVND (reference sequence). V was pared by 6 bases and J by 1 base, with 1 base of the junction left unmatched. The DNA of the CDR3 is TGTGCCAGTAGCGACAGGGGGAACACTGAAGCTTTCTTT. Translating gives CASSDRGNTEAFF.

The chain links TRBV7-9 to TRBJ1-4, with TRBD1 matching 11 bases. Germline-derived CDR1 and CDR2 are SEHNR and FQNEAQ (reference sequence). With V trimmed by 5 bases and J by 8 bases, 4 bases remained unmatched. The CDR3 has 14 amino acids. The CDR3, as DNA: TGTGCCAGCAGCCTCGGGACAGGGGGAGAAAAACTGTTTTTT. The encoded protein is CASSLGTGGEKLFF.

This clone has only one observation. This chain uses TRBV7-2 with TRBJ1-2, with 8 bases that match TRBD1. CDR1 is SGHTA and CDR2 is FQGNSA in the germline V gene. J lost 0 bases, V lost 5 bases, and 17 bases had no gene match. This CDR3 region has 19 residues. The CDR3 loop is CASSHPLGQGGSPNYGYTF. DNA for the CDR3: TGTGCCAGCAGCCACCCACTCGGACAGGGTGGGTCCCCTAACTATGGCTACACCTTC.

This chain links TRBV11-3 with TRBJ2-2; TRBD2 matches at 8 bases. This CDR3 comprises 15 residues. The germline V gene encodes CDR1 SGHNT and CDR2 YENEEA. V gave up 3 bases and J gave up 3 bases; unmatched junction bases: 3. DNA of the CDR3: TGTGCCAGCAGCTTCGGGACTAGAGACACCGGGGAGCTGTTTTTT. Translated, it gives CASSFGTRDTGELFF.